Shown below are 12 T cell receptor beta chains from a single sample sequenced in a study of PD-1 blockade in classical Hodgkin lymphoma. Relapse after autologous stem cell transplantation occurred in every patient, and brentuximab vedotin exposure varied. Clones were sequenced by immunoSEQ multiplex PCR, and TCRdb holds only the in-frame ones, with some missing. This table has about 21,000 clones, 74% appearing once. The sample in question was peripheral blood mononuclear cells (PBMCs), obtained at baseline. These receptors were taken from a human donor with classical Hodgkin lymphoma.

The rearrangement uses TRBV6-5 and TRBJ1-5; D gene unclear. The germline CDR1 and CDR2 sequences are MNHEY and SVGAGI. There are 12 residues in the CDR3. The V end was cut by 0 bases, the J end by 5 bases, with 2 bases between. In nucleotides, the CDR3 is TGTGCCAGCAGTTACTCGGATCAGCCCCAGCATTTT. Translation gives CASSYSDQPQHF.

The V call is TRBV6-6, the J call TRBJ2-7, with TRBD1 as a possible D gene (7 bases). The CDR3 consists of 14 residues. V was shortened by 6 bases and J by 4 bases, with 16 bases between the two germline ends. The germline V gene has CDR1 MNHNY and CDR2 SVGAGI (reference sequence). The DNA of the CDR3 is TGTGCCAGCAGGCAGGGGGACTTCCCATACGAGCAGTACTTC. Residues: CASRQGDFPYEQYF.

The CDR3 here is CASSGLAETYEQYF. CDR3 in DNA: TGTGCCAGCAGCGGACTAGCGGAGACCTACGAGCAGTACTTC. The rearrangement links TRBV9 to TRBJ2-7, with 9 bases matching TRBD2. Trimming cost V 3 bases and J 2 bases; bases outside gene matches: 3. CDR1 SGDLS and CDR2 YYNGEE come from the germline V gene. The CDR3 spans 14 residues.

As concerns this clone: The sample carries other DNA sequences with the same CDR3. J is TRBJ2-7 and V is TRBV15; no reliable D call. Germline V gives CDR1 LNHNV, CDR2 YYDKDF (reference sequence). CDR3 length: 13 amino acids. The ends were cut back, 0 bases at V and 4 bases at J, with 7 bases in the middle. The CDR3 nucleotides read TGTGCCACCAGCAGAGATCTGGGGTACGAGCAGTACTTC. Amino acids: CATSRDLGYEQYF. The variable domain in full, completed from reference TRBV15 and TRBJ2-7, reads DAMVIQNPRYQVTQFGKPVTLSCSQTLNHNVMYWYQQKSSQAPKLLFHYYDKDFNNEADTPDNFQSRRPNTSFCFLDIRSPGLGDTAMYLCATSRDLGYEQYFGPGTRLTVT.

This chain links TRBV28 with TRBJ2-2; D is possibly TRBD1 or TRBD2 (6 bases each). Trimming shortened V by 2 bases and J by 6 bases, and 19 bases separated the two germline ends. Per the germline V gene, CDR1 is MDHEN and CDR2 is SYDVKM. This CDR3 comprises 17 residues. The DNA of the CDR3 is TGTGCCAGCAGTTTACCCCGGGGGCGCGATATCCCCGGGGAGCTGTTTTTT. As protein: CASSLPRGRDIPGELFF. Complete variable domain (other parts from reference TRBV28 and TRBJ2-2): DVKVTQSSRYLVKRTGEKVFLECVQDMDHENMFWYRQDPGLGLRLIYFSYDVKMKEKGDIPEGYSVSREKKERFSLILESASTNQTSMYLCASSLPRGRDIPGELFFGEGSRLTVL.

The chain links TRBV5-1 to TRBJ2-7, with TRBD1 matching over 10 bases. Germline V gene sequence: CDR1 SGHRS, CDR2 YFSETQ. This CDR3 comprises 12 residues. Trimming cost V 4 bases and J 10 bases; bases outside gene matches: 5. The CDR3 bases are TGCGCCAGCAGCCCAGGACAGGGGGTCCAGTACTTC. It specifies CASSPGQGVQYF. Filled out from reference TRBV5-1 and TRBJ2-7, the complete variable domain reads KAGVTQTPRYLIKTRGQQVTLSCSPISGHRSVSWYQQTPGQGLQFLFEYFSETQRNKGNFPGRFSGRQFSNSRSEMNVSTLELGDSALYLCASSPGQGVQYFGPGTRLTVT.

J is TRBJ1-4 and V is TRBV7-2; D is undetermined. The CDR3 length is 14 residues. Germline V gives CDR1 SGHTA, CDR2 FQGNSA. Trimming shortened V by 1 base and J by 4 bases, and 7 bases separated the two germline ends. The CDR3: CASSLGRNNEKLFF. The CDR3 nucleotides are TGTGCCAGCAGCTTAGGGCGGAATAATGAAAAACTGTTTTTT.

This clone was counted only a few times. The chain combines TRBV6-5 with TRBJ1-4; 9 nucleotides agree with TRBD1. Germline V CDR1 and CDR2: MNHEY, SVGAGI. V lost 0 bases and J lost 8; bases outside the gene matches: 4. CDR3 length: 15 residues. Here the CDR3 DNA reads TGTGCCAGCAGTTACTCACAGGGGGCGGGGGAAAAACTGTTTTTT. This codes for CASSYSQGAGEKLFF.

This clone occurred once. The chain couples TRBV14 to TRBJ2-5; no definite D call. V was clipped by 2 bases and J by 9 bases, with 10 bases between them. The CDR3 is made up of 12 amino acids. CDR1 is SGHDN and CDR2 is FVKESK in the germline V gene. CDR3 sequence: CASSQFQESQYF. DNA of the CDR3: TGTGCCAGCAGCCAATTCCAGGAATCCCAGTACTTC.

The CDR3 spells CASSPQGWAEAFF. CDR3 bases: TGTGCCAGCAGCCCGCAGGGGTGGGCTGAAGCTTTCTTT. This chain links TRBV14 with TRBJ1-1; D is perhaps TRBD1 (6 bases). Trimming cost V 4 bases and J 6 bases, with 12 bases left between them. Germline CDR1 is SGHDN and CDR2 is FVKESK. The CDR3 contains 13 residues. Complete variable domain (other parts from reference TRBV14 and TRBJ1-1): EAGVTQFPSHSVIEKGQTVTLRCDPISGHDNLYWYRRVMGKEIKFLLHFVKESKQDESGMPNNRFLAERTGGTYSTLKVQPAELEDSGVYFCASSPQGWAEAFFGQGTRLTVV.

The chain couples TRBV10-1 to TRBJ2-7; D ambiguous. Germline V gene lookup returns CDR1 WNHNN and CDR2 SYGVQD (reference sequence). V lost 2 bases and J lost 0, with 14 bases in between. The CDR3 runs 16 residues. CDR3 protein: CASSENPGAPSYEQYF. The CDR3 coding sequence is TGCGCCAGCAGTGAGAACCCGGGTGCCCCCTCCTACGAGCAGTACTTC.

This clone was seen only once. This chain links TRBV12-1 with TRBJ1-5; the table's D gene call, TRBD1, was not cross checked with the DNA. TRBV12-1 is a pseudogene segment. The CDR3 contains 21 residues. The CDR3 here is CASSFRPSEDRVQFGNQPQHF. The DNA for the CDR3 is TGTGCCAGCAGCTTTAGGCCCTCAGAGGACAGGGTGCAGTTTGGCAATCAGCCCCAGCATTTT.